This TCR beta chain was recorded in a study of blood T cell repertoires in COVID-19. TCRdb's table, derived via immunoSEQ multiplex PCR, lists solely in-frame clones and lacks some. The table records more than 250,000 clones, just over 85% of them present only once. CDR3 length: 16 amino acids. V was pared by 0 bases and J by 5 bases, with 4 bases of the junction left unmatched. In germline, CDR1 is SGHTS, CDR2 YDEGEE. Sequencing used PBMCs or T cells enriched from blood (not recorded which). The TCR sequence derives from a young woman who had recovered from COVID-19. The V call is TRBV5-8, the J call TRBJ2-5; 13 bases align to TRBD2. The CDR3 loop is CASSLGTSGSYETQYF. The CDR3 DNA sequence: TGTGCCAGCAGCTTGGGGACTAGCGGGAGTTATGAGACCCAGTACTTC.